This TCR beta chain was observed in a study of shared clonotypes between healthy human individuals. Naive CD4+ cells were CD45RA-selected; the remaining cells were memory. The germline V gene encodes CDR1 SGHDT and CDR2 YYEEEE. The CDR3 extends over 13 amino acids. V shed 7 bases and J 4 bases; nucleotides not matched to a gene: 8. Profiled with immunoSEQ multiplex PCR; TCRdb holds only in-frame clones, not every one. The sample has around 1.6 million clones, under 99% seen once; the top ten hold 0.4% to 0.45%. The specimen was naive CD4+ T cells sorted from blood. The subset is: CD45RA+ positively selected. The chain links TRBV5-6 to TRBJ2-7, with 7 bases aligning to TRBD1. The receptor's source is a man aged 25 to 45 in good health. The CDR3 bases are TGTGCCAGCGTCCGGGACAGAGGTTACGAGCAGTACTTC. Protein sequence: CASVRDRGYEQYF.